This section outlines one TCR beta chain sequence together with its context. cDNA synthesis used the whole RNA isolate, giving expressed TCRB sequences. Repertoires were generated with immunoSEQ multiplex PCR, while TCRdb's copy carries only in-frame clones and drops some. The table shows 110,000 to 150,000 clones, with approximately 9.8% occurring only once. This sample was included in a study of beta chain features in type 1 diabetes. This CDR3 is built from 14 residues. Germline CDR1 reads MNHEY; CDR2 reads SMNVEV (reference sequence). The V end was cut by 7 bases, the J end by 8 bases, with 17 bases between.

What was sequenced was central memory CD4+ T cells from blood. The source of this sequence is a woman in her 40s in good health. The J gene is TRBJ1-4, the V gene TRBV27, with D possibly TRBD1 on 6 matching bases. CDR3 sequence reads: CASTRGTKGEKLFF. The CDR3 DNA reads TGTGCCAGCACCCGAGGGACAAAAGGGGAAAAACTGTTTTTT.